The next 10 T cell receptor beta chains were all read from a single sample in a study of T cells in Graves' hyperthyroidism and ophthalmopathy. RNA transcripts yielded amplified TCR beta CDR3 regions. First-round RT-PCR targeting the TCR CDR3 was performed with the HTBI primer set. One entry per CDR3 protein results from TCRdb running MiXCR on the multiplex PCR reads. This table has about 500,000 distinct CDR3 sequences, about 16% appearing once. Material: blood. The receptor set was obtained from a woman aged 25 to 39 with Graves' ophthalmopathy.

In regard to this clonotype: One end of the junction varies from germline; a read error may be responsible. This chain uses TRBV10-3 with TRBJ1-1; perhaps TRBD1 as D (6 bases). The CDR3 is made up of 13 amino acids. CDR1 ENHRY and CDR2 SYGVKD come from the germline V gene. CDR3 amino acids: CAIMGARDTETFF. The CDR3 DNA sequence: TGTGCCATCATGGGGGCTCGGGACACTGAAACTTTCTTT.

The V call is TRBV27, the J call TRBJ2-4; the D gene is possibly TRBD1 (6 bases). Germline CDR1 reads MNHEY; CDR2 reads SMNVEV (reference sequence). The CDR3 consists of 17 residues. V was clipped by 5 bases and J by 2 bases, with 19 bases between them. DNA of the CDR3: TGTGCCAGCAGTCGGTGGGGGCCTTGGGGAACCAAAAACATTCAGTACTTC. Protein: CASSRWGPWGTKNIQYF.

The chain recombines TRBV15 with TRBJ1-2, with D possibly being TRBD1 (6 bases). Per germline, CDR1 LNHNV and CDR2 YYDKDF (reference sequence). V dropped 5 bases and J dropped 0 bases, with 13 bases sitting between them. The CDR3 totals 15 residues. DNA for the CDR3: TGTGCCACCAGCCGTGGACAGACTTCTAACTATGGCTACACCTTC. Its translation: CATSRGQTSNYGYTF.

The chain employs TRBV24-1 and TRBJ1-5; 7 positions match TRBD1. Trimming cost V 3 bases and J 6 bases; bases outside gene matches: 10. This CDR3 has 16 residues. The germline CDR1 and CDR2 sequences are KGHDR and SFDVKD. DNA of the CDR3: TGTGCCACCAGTGATCCAAGACAGGGAGGAGGTCAGCCCCAGCATTTT. It translates to CATSDPRQGGGQPQHF.

This rearrangement joins TRBV27 to TRBJ2-3; TRBD2 matches 16 bases. CDR3 length equals 16 residues. Germline values: CDR1 MNHEY, CDR2 SMNVEV (reference sequence). V was clipped by 7 bases and J by 6 bases; unmatched bases: 7. CDR3 in amino acids: CASTLGTSGRADTQYF. The CDR3, as DNA: TGTGCCAGCACCCTGGGGACTAGCGGGAGGGCGGATACGCAGTATTTT.

This clonotype was found many times. This chain joins TRBV2 and TRBJ2-1; tentatively, D is TRBD2 (7 bases). Germline CDR1 SNHLY, CDR2 FYNNEI. The ends were cut back, 7 bases at V and 6 bases at J, with 13 bases in the middle. The CDR3 totals 13 residues. Written as DNA, the CDR3 is TGTGCCAGCAAGGGGGGGGCGAGCAATGAGCAGTTCTTC. Translation: CASKGGASNEQFF.

This clonotype was seen more than once but under ten times. The chain uses TRBV6-2 or TRBV6-3 and TRBJ1-2, with 12 bases that match TRBD1. Germline V gene lookup returns CDR1 MNHEY and CDR2 SVGEGT. V dropped 8 bases and J dropped 0; count of bases not matched to a gene: 4. There are 15 residues in the CDR3. The CDR3 protein is CASGTGGEANYGYTF. The CDR3 region has the DNA TGTGCCAGCGGGACAGGGGGCGAGGCTAACTATGGCTACACCTTC.

This chain uses TRBV6-2 or TRBV6-3 with TRBJ2-7; the D gene is possibly TRBD1 (8 bases). The CDR3 runs 15 residues. The germline CDR1 and CDR2 sequences are MNHEY and SVGEGT. V lost 2 bases to trimming and J lost 9 bases, with 20 bases between them. The CDR3 loop reads CASSYQTGEGNGQYF. The CDR3 nucleotides read TGTGCCAGCAGTTACCAGACAGGGGAGGGTAACGGGCAGTACTTC.

The chain couples TRBV6-1 to TRBJ1-1; D is unresolved. With 5 bases removed from V and 7 bases from J, the gap between germline ends came to 11 bases. The CDR3 is 12 residues long. Germline loops: CDR1 MNHNS, CDR2 SASEGT. CDR3 sequence reads: CASSSPRSEAFF. CDR3 nucleotide sequence: TGTGCCAGCAGTTCCCCGAGGAGTGAAGCTTTCTTT.

V gene TRBV20-1 combines with J gene TRBJ1-1; D is possibly TRBD1 (5 bases). This CDR3 is built from 11 residues. With 2 bases removed from V and 9 bases from J, the gap between germline ends came to 10 bases. CDR1 DFQATT and CDR2 SNEGSKA come from the germline V gene (reference sequence). The CDR3 spells CSARFWDQAFF. In DNA, the CDR3 is TGCAGTGCTAGATTCTGGGACCAAGCTTTCTTT.